Below, one TCR beta chain is given with its context. This record belongs to a study of blood T cell repertoires in COVID-19. In the original analysis: Using reference gene primer amplification, nucleated cell counts were estimated. TCRdb's table, derived via immunoSEQ multiplex PCR, lists solely in-frame clones and lacks some. V, J and clone size are taken as reported in that table, and D and trimming were inferred from the DNA itself. This sample has hundreds of thousands of clones, with 65% to 90% found just once. This CDR3 has 13 residues. CDR1 and CDR2 from the germline V gene are GTSNPN and SVGIG (reference sequence). The V and J ends lost 0 bases and 10 bases respectively, with 12 bases between them. This study enrolled people aged 18 to 89 from approximately 25 US geographic areas.

The chain employs TRBV30 and TRBJ1-4; D is uncertain. What was sequenced was PBMCs or T cells enriched from blood (not recorded which). This TCR derives from a man aged 35 to 55 who had recovered from COVID-19. The CDR3 region is CAWSVQGSGKLFF. The DNA of the CDR3 is TGTGCCTGGAGTGTACAAGGTTCGGGAAAACTGTTTTTT.